The rows below give T cell receptor beta chains drawn from one sample of a study of T cell changes during pregnancy in multiple sclerosis. Method: immunoSEQ multiplex PCR; TCRdb's copy keeps in-frame clones and lacks some. This sample carries 95,000 to 100,000 clones, around 90% of them seen once, and the ten largest clones take 2% to 3%. The input for sequencing was peripheral blood, taken after pregnancy. Receptor source: a female donor in good health, enrolled as a control in a pregnancy study. Both conserved end residues are part of each CDR3. The D gene is left open where the match is weak. Some rows have no size entry. The others give once, few or many, or a class for an expanded clone.

CDR3aa: CASGGGGSTGELFF; CDR3nt: TGTGCCAGCGGGGGGGGTGGATCCACCGGGGAGCTGTTTTTT; j_gene: TRBJ2-2; len: 14; abundance: -; d_gene: TRBD2; v_gene: TRBV25-1
CDR3aa: CASSLGLQETQYF; CDR3nt: TGCGCCAGCAGCCTGGGACTACAAGAGACCCAGTACTTC; j_gene: TRBJ2-5; len: 13; abundance: -; d_gene: TRBD2; v_gene: TRBV4-1
CDR3aa: CASSLGTLAYEQYF; CDR3nt: TGTGCCAGCAGCTTGGGGACATTAGCCTACGAGCAGTACTTC; j_gene: TRBJ2-7; len: 14; abundance: -; d_gene: -; v_gene: TRBV11-2
CDR3aa: CASSVASPGLAGRGEQFF; CDR3nt: TGTGCCAGCAGTGTGGCTTCCCCGGGACTAGCGGGGCGGGGTGAGCAGTTCTTC; j_gene: TRBJ2-1; len: 18; abundance: -; d_gene: TRBD2; v_gene: TRBV6-1
CDR3aa: CASSGQSSGMNFRGLYNEQFF; CDR3nt: TGCGCCAGCAGCGGACAATCTAGCGGGATGAATTTTCGGGGTCTCTACAATGAGCAGTTCTTC; j_gene: TRBJ2-1; len: 21; abundance: -; d_gene: TRBD2; v_gene: TRBV5-1
CDR3aa: CASSDVSGTSGRSGNEQFF; CDR3nt: TGTGCCAGCAGTGACGTATCCGGGACTAGCGGGAGGTCGGGCAATGAGCAGTTCTTC; j_gene: TRBJ2-1; len: 19; abundance: -; d_gene: TRBD2; v_gene: TRBV2
CDR3aa: CASSPGQKYGYTF; CDR3nt: TGTGCCAGTAGCCCGGGACAGAAGTATGGCTACACCTTC; j_gene: TRBJ1-2; len: 13; abundance: -; d_gene: TRBD1; v_gene: TRBV19
CDR3aa: CATSSRGGLTDTQYF; CDR3nt: TGTGCCACCAGCTCCCGCGGGGGACTCACAGATACGCAGTATTTT; j_gene: TRBJ2-3; len: 15; abundance: -; d_gene: TRBD2; v_gene: TRBV15
CDR3aa: CASSQQGGTEAFF; CDR3nt: TGTGCCAGCAGTCAACAGGGTGGAACTGAAGCTTTCTTT; j_gene: TRBJ1-1; len: 13; abundance: -; d_gene: -; v_gene: TRBV6-1
CDR3aa: CASRKQGADGYTF; CDR3nt: TGTGCCAGCAGGAAACAGGGGGCTGATGGCTACACCTTC; j_gene: TRBJ1-2; len: 13; abundance: -; d_gene: TRBD1; v_gene: TRBV6-5
CDR3aa: CASSPRGGEGGRSNEQFF; CDR3nt: TGTGCCAGCAGCCCGAGGGGGGGAGAGGGCGGAAGGTCCAATGAGCAGTTCTTC; j_gene: TRBJ2-1; len: 18; abundance: once; d_gene: -; v_gene: TRBV7-9
CDR3aa: CASDKGLVYEQYF; CDR3nt: TGTGCCAGCGACAAGGGACTAGTGTACGAGCAGTACTTC; j_gene: TRBJ2-7; len: 13; abundance: once; d_gene: TRBD2; v_gene: TRBV28
CDR3aa: CASSARGRDEQFF; CDR3nt: TGTGCCAGCAGCGCCCGAGGGAGGGATGAGCAGTTCTTC; j_gene: TRBJ2-1; len: 13; abundance: -; d_gene: TRBD2; v_gene: TRBV9
CDR3aa: CASSTGQGHTGELFF; CDR3nt: TGTGCCAGCAGTACTGGACAGGGGCACACCGGGGAGCTGTTTTTT; j_gene: TRBJ2-2; len: 15; abundance: -; d_gene: TRBD1; v_gene: TRBV28
CDR3aa: CAWSTGGGETQYF; CDR3nt: TGTGCCTGGTCGACAGGGGGCGGGGAGACCCAGTACTTC; j_gene: TRBJ2-5; len: 13; abundance: -; d_gene: TRBD1; v_gene: TRBV30
CDR3aa: CASGLDLPRDRGRDTDTQYF; CDR3nt: TGTGCTAGTGGTTTGGACCTGCCTCGGGACAGGGGGCGGGATACAGATACGCAGTATTTT; j_gene: TRBJ2-3; len: 20; abundance: -; d_gene: TRBD1; v_gene: TRBV12-5
CDR3aa: CASSLISGTVSGYTF; CDR3nt: TGCGCCAGCAGCTTGATTTCCGGGACAGTCAGCGGCTACACCTTC; j_gene: TRBJ1-2; len: 15; abundance: -; d_gene: TRBD1; v_gene: TRBV5-1
CDR3aa: CASSSPGQGYEQYF; CDR3nt: TGTGCCAGCAGCTCGCCGGGACAGGGGTACGAGCAGTACTTC; j_gene: TRBJ2-7; len: 14; abundance: once; d_gene: TRBD1; v_gene: TRBV7-2
CDR3aa: CASSALAGGVSTDTQYF; CDR3nt: TGCGCCAGCAGTGCACTAGCGGGGGGGGTTAGCACAGATACGCAGTATTTT; j_gene: TRBJ2-3; len: 17; abundance: -; d_gene: TRBD2; v_gene: TRBV10-2
CDR3aa: CASSPPQARYTF; CDR3nt: TGTGCCAGCAGCCCACCTCAGGCTCGCTACACCTTC; j_gene: TRBJ1-2; len: 12; abundance: -; d_gene: -; v_gene: TRBV6-5
CDR3aa: CASSFQGSGANVLTF; CDR3nt: TGTGCCAGCAGCTTTCAGGGCTCTGGGGCCAACGTCCTGACTTTC; j_gene: TRBJ2-6; len: 15; abundance: -; d_gene: -; v_gene: TRBV7-2
CDR3aa: CASSQELGGADNEQFF; CDR3nt: TGCGCCAGCAGCCAAGAACTAGGAGGAGCCGACAATGAGCAGTTCTTC; j_gene: TRBJ2-1; len: 16; abundance: -; d_gene: -; v_gene: TRBV4-1
CDR3aa: CAWTSSQTQYF; CDR3nt: TGTGCCTGGACTTCTTCTCAGACCCAGTACTTC; j_gene: TRBJ2-5; len: 11; abundance: -; d_gene: -; v_gene: TRBV30
CDR3aa: CASGPVPNNSPLHF; CDR3nt: TGTGCCAGCGGCCCCGTACCCAATAATTCACCCCTCCACTTT; j_gene: TRBJ1-6; len: 14; abundance: -; d_gene: -; v_gene: TRBV6-5
CDR3aa: CASSSSGSGVNEQFF; CDR3nt: TGTGCCAGCAGCAGTAGCGGGAGTGGGGTTAATGAGCAGTTCTTC; j_gene: TRBJ2-1; len: 15; abundance: -; d_gene: TRBD2; v_gene: TRBV7-2
CDR3aa: CASSPAGQRNTEAFF; CDR3nt: TGTGCCAGCTCACCTGCGGGACAGCGCAACACTGAAGCTTTCTTT; j_gene: TRBJ1-1; len: 15; abundance: -; d_gene: TRBD1; v_gene: TRBV18